These 12 T cell receptor beta chains were sequenced from one sample in a study of blood T cell repertoires in COVID-19. Repertoires were generated with immunoSEQ multiplex PCR, while TCRdb's copy carries only in-frame clones and drops some. The table lists around 70,000 clones, roughly 76% of them singletons, with roughly 20% in the top ten. The sample consisted of peripheral blood. Every receptor here comes from a woman between 65 and 79 years old with acute or convalescent COVID-19.

The chain is built from TRBV4-1 and TRBJ1-5; D is unresolved. Germline CDR1 MGHRA, CDR2 YSYEKL. V lost 1 base and J lost 4, with 17 bases in between. The CDR3 is 17 amino acids. The CDR3 spells CASSQAGPLAPNQPQHF. The CDR3, as DNA: TGCGCCAGCAGCCAAGCGGGTCCCCTCGCCCCTAATCAGCCCCAGCATTTT.

The CDR3 DNA reads TGTGCTAGTGGTTTGGCCAAGACTAGCGGGAGTTATAATGAGCAGTTCTTC. Its translation: CASGLAKTSGSYNEQFF. The chain uses TRBV12-5 and TRBJ2-1; 12 nucleotides line up with TRBD2. Germline V lookup: CDR1 LGHNT, CDR2 FRNRAP. After removal of 1 base from V and 7 bases from J, the junction contained 8 bases not matched to a gene. This CDR3 has 17 residues.

The table lists this clone with a count of one. The V call is TRBV28, the J call TRBJ2-6; 10 positions agree with TRBD1. CDR3 length: 15 residues. V lost 6 bases, J lost 2 bases, and 1 base stayed unmatched. From germline, CDR1 is MDHEN and CDR2 SYDVKM. The chain's CDR3 is CASRTGGAGANVLTF. DNA for the CDR3: TGTGCCAGCAGGACAGGGGGCGCTGGGGCCAACGTCCTGACTTTC.

This clone was seen just once. The gene calls are TRBV27 and TRBJ2-3; 10 nucleotides align to TRBD2. The CDR3 consists of 17 residues. Germline values: CDR1 MNHEY, CDR2 SMNVEV (reference sequence). The V and J ends lost 4 bases and 4 bases, in that order; junction bases with no gene match: 11. The CDR3, as DNA: TGTGCCAGCAGTTCCCCCGGGCTAGCGGGAGCTGCAGATACGCAGTATTTT. This translates into CASSSPGLAGAADTQYF.

The chain combines TRBV5-4 with TRBJ1-5, with TRBD1 matching over 11 bases. V was clipped by 1 base and J by 0 bases; unmatched bases: 6. Germline V gene sequence: CDR1 SGHNT, CDR2 YYREEE (reference sequence). The CDR3 has 18 residues. The CDR3 here is CASSLWTGGAYSNQPQHF. The CDR3 DNA is TGTGCCAGCAGCTTGTGGACAGGGGGCGCTTATAGCAATCAGCCCCAGCATTTT.

V and J are TRBV5-1 and TRBJ2-1; 9 bases fit TRBD2. This CDR3 has 16 residues. Per the germline V gene, CDR1 is SGHRS and CDR2 is YFSETQ. V lost 7 bases and J lost 7; bases outside the gene matches: 15. The CDR3 DNA reads as TGCGCCAGCTGGGGTTTAGCGGGAGTCGGGAAAAATGAGCAGTTCTTC. Encoded protein: CASWGLAGVGKNEQFF.

The chain uses TRBV5-5 and TRBJ2-7; 12 nucleotides line up with TRBD2. CDR1 is SGHKS, CDR2 YYEKEE, per germline (reference sequence). V lost 4 bases, J lost 0 bases, and 8 bases stayed unmatched. This CDR3 spans 17 amino acids. The CDR3 nucleotides are TGTGCCAGCAGCCTTTCCGGACTAGCGGGGATCTCCTACGAGCAGTACTTC. It is translated as CASSLSGLAGISYEQYF.

The gene calls are TRBV7-3 and TRBJ2-1, with 8 bases lining up with TRBD1. Germline V gene lookup returns CDR1 SGHTA and CDR2 FQGTGA. This CDR3 comprises 15 residues. Unmatched junction bases numbered 5, after V lost 2 bases and J lost 5 bases. For the CDR3, the DNA is TGTGCCAGCAGCTTAGCCAGGGGGCGTAACAATGAGCAGTTCTTC. Translating it yields CASSLARGRNNEQFF.

This clone was seen only once. The chain couples TRBV2 to TRBJ2-7, with 9 nucleotides matching TRBD2. The CDR3 runs 16 residues. Germline V CDR1 and CDR2: SNHLY, FYNNEI. Unmatched junction bases numbered 15, after V lost 8 bases and J lost 4 bases. The CDR3 loop is CASFQGASGIRYEQYF. The CDR3 coding sequence is TGTGCCAGCTTCCAGGGTGCTAGCGGGATCCGTTACGAGCAGTACTTC.

This clone occurred once. The V gene is TRBV5-1, the J gene TRBJ1-4; D gene unclear. The CDR3 contains 13 residues. Germline V gene lookup returns CDR1 SGHRS and CDR2 YFSETQ. Trimming left V 0 bases short and J 8 bases short, with 8 bases between. The CDR3 reads CASSLGPEEKLFF. CDR3 sequence (DNA): TGCGCCAGCAGCTTGGGCCCGGAGGAAAAACTGTTTTTT. The variable domain in full, with the rest retrieved from reference TRBV5-1 and TRBJ1-4, is KAGVTQTPRYLIKTRGQQVTLSCSPISGHRSVSWYQQTPGQGLQFLFEYFSETQRNKGNFPGRFSGRQFSNSRSEMNVSTLELGDSALYLCASSLGPEEKLFFGSGTQLSVL.

V usage is TRBV18 and J usage is TRBJ2-7; D perhaps matches TRBD1 (7 bases). Germline CDR1 reads KGHSH; CDR2 reads LQKENI. V was cut by 3 bases and J by 4 bases, with 16 bases left in between. The CDR3 runs to 15 residues. Here the CDR3 DNA reads TGTGCCAGCTCACCCCGGGCAGGGGGGATGTACGAGCAGTACTTC. Translated: CASSPRAGGMYEQYF.

The rearrangement links TRBV12-5 to TRBJ2-1; no clear D gene. The CDR3 has 11 residues. The germline CDR1 and CDR2 sequences are LGHNT and FRNRAP. Trimming pared 7 bases from V and 4 bases from J, leaving 5 bases between. As DNA, the CDR3 is TGTGCTAGTGAGAGATACAATGAGCAGTTCTTC. Translation: CASERYNEQFF.